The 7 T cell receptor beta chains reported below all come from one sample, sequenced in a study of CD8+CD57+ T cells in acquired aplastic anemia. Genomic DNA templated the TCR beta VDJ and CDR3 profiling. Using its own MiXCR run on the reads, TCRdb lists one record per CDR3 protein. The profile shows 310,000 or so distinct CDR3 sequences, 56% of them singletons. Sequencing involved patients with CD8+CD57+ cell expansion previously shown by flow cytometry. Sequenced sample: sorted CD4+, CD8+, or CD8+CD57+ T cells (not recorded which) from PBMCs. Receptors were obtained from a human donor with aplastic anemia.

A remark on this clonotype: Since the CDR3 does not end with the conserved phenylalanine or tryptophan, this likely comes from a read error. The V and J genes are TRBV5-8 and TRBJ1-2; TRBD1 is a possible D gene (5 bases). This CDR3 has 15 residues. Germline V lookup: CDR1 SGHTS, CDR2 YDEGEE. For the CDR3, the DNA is TGTACCAGCAGCCCCCGGACACTAGCTAACTATGGCTACACCTCC. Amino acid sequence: CTSSPRTLANYGYTS.

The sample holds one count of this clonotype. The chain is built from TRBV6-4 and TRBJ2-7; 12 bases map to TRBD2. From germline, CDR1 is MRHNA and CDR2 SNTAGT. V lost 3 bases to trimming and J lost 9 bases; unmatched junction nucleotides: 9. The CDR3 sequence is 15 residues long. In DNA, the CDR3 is TGTGCCAGCAGTGAAGAGACTAGCGGGAGTTGGGCGCAGTACTTC. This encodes CASSEETSGSWAQYF.

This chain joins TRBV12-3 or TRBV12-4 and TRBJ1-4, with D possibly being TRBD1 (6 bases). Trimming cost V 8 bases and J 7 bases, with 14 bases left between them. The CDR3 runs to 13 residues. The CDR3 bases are TGTGCCAGCCAGTGGGACACGGGTGAAAAACTGTTTTTT. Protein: CASQWDTGEKLFF.

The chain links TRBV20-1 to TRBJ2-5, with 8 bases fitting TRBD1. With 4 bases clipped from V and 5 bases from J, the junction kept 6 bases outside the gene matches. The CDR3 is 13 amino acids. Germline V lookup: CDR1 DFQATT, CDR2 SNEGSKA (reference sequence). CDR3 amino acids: CSAIGTGRETQYF. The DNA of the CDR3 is TGCAGTGCTATTGGGACAGGACGGGAGACCCAGTACTTC.

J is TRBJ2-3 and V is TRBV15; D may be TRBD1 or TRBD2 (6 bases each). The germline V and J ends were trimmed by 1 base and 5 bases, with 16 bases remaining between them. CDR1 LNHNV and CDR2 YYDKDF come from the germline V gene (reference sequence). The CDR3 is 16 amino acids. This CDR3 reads CATSRALEGGRDTQYF. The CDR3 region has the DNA TGTGCCACCAGCAGAGCCCTTGAGGGGGGCCGAGATACGCAGTATTTT.

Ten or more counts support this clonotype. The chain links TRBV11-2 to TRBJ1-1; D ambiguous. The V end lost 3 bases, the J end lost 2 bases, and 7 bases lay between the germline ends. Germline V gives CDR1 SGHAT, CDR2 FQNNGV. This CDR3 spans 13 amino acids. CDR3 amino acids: CASSLASNTEAFF. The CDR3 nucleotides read TGTGCCAGCAGCTTGGCCAGTAACACTGAAGCTTTCTTT.

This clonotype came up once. CDR3 in amino acids: CSVEGGQGPPEQYF. The CDR3 nucleotides are TGCAGCGTTGAAGGCGGACAGGGCCCTCCCGAGCAGTACTTC. The chain carries TRBV29-1 and TRBJ2-7, with TRBD1 matching over 8 bases. Losses at the gene ends were 1 base for V and 6 bases for J; bases not matched to a gene: 8. CDR1 and CDR2 from the germline V gene are SQVTM and ANQGSEA. CDR3 length equals 14 residues.